The clone carrying this T cell receptor beta chain was recorded a few times. Its antigen remains unidentified. The authors made TCR cDNA by 5'RACE template switching, adding a universal primer site and UMIs. TCRdb independently ran MiXCR on the 5' RACE reads; one entry per CDR3 protein. Of about 240,000 distinct CDR3 sequences in the sample, less than 8.5% were seen once. This entry comes from a study of T cells after yellow fever vaccination. Trimming took off 3 bases at V and 0 bases at J, with 8 bases between the two ends. This CDR3 region has 15 residues. Germline V gene sequence: CDR1 MNHEY, CDR2 SVGEGT. Study conclusions and caveats: Abundant clonotypes from the bulk population could contaminate FACS-sorted repertoires.

V usage is TRBV6-2 or TRBV6-3 and J usage is TRBJ2-2; no definite D call. This clonotype originated in a man aged 25-40 years who received the YFV17D yellow fever vaccine. This specimen was CD4+ T cells sorted from PBMCs, taken 15 days after the yellow fever booster vaccination. CDR3 bases: TGTGCCAGCAGTTATGGGTCCGCGAACACCGGGGAGCTGTTTTTT. It translates to CASSYGSANTGELFF.